These T cell receptor beta chains were read from a single sample in a study of T cells in Graves' hyperthyroidism and ophthalmopathy. From the multiplex PCR reads, TCRdb called clonotypes with MiXCR, one entry per CDR3 protein. The table has 550,000 to 850,000 distinct CDR3 sequences, around a sixth seen once. Material for sequencing was blood. The receptors originated from a woman between 45 and 60 years old with Graves' hyperthyroidism that later progressed to Graves' ophthalmopathy. Each CDR3 is given with its conserved first and last residue. A D gene is named only where the DNA matches it firmly. Size values are once, few and many counts, or a class for expanded clones, and some rows have none.

J gene: TRBJ2-6; V gene: TRBV7-9; D gene: NA; clone size: NA; CDR3 protein: CASSLSGGANVLTF; CDR3 DNA: TGTGCCAGCAGCCTGAGCGGGGGGGCCAACGTCCTGACTTTC
J gene: TRBJ1-2; V gene: TRBV27; D gene: NA; clone size: many; CDR3 protein: CASSRSTGSYGYTF; CDR3 DNA: TGTGCCAGCAGTCGTTCGACAGGTTCCTATGGCTACACCTTC
J gene: TRBJ2-5; V gene: TRBV7-9; D gene: NA; clone size: NA; CDR3 protein: CASSLSQGGSLGETQYF; CDR3 DNA: TGTGCCAGCAGCTTATCACAGGGCGGGAGTCTGGGCGAGACCCAGTACTTC
J gene: TRBJ1-1; V gene: TRBV20-1; D gene: TRBD1; clone size: many; CDR3 protein: CSARRPGGQDTEAFF; CDR3 DNA: TGCAGTGCTAGAAGGCCGGGGGGACAGGACACTGAAGCTTTCTTT
J gene: TRBJ1-4; V gene: TRBV2; D gene: NA; clone size: NA; CDR3 protein: CASSERVKGMFF; CDR3 DNA: TGTGCCAGCAGTGAACGGGTGAAAGGAATGTTTTTT
J gene: TRBJ1-2; V gene: TRBV11-2; D gene: NA; clone size: many; CDR3 protein: CASSFGEDYGYTF; CDR3 DNA: TGTGCCAGCAGCTTCGGAGAAGACTATGGCTACACCTTC
J gene: TRBJ1-1; V gene: TRBV7-9; D gene: NA; clone size: NA; CDR3 protein: CASSLGGGATEALF; CDR3 DNA: TGTGCCAGCAGCTTGGGTGGGGGGGCCACTGAAGCTCTCTTT
J gene: TRBJ2-3; V gene: TRBV27; D gene: NA; clone size: few; CDR3 protein: CAAGAPKQYF; CDR3 DNA: TGTGCCGCCGGTGCCCCCAAGCAGTATTTT
J gene: TRBJ1-4; V gene: TRBV11-2; D gene: NA; clone size: many; CDR3 protein: CASSPWGRTNEKLFF; CDR3 DNA: TGTGCCAGCAGCCCGTGGGGGCGTACTAATGAAAAACTGTTTTTT
J gene: TRBJ1-5; V gene: TRBV5-6; D gene: NA; clone size: NA; CDR3 protein: CASSPLGGDSNQPQHF; CDR3 DNA: TGTGCCAGCAGCCCTCTTGGAGGGGATAGCAATCAGCCCCAGCATTTT
J gene: TRBJ1-1; V gene: TRBV7-8; D gene: NA; clone size: NA; CDR3 protein: CASSLNGYMNTEAFF; CDR3 DNA: TGTGCCAGCAGCTTGAATGGGTACATGAACACTGAAGCTTTCTTT
J gene: TRBJ2-7; V gene: TRBV11-2; D gene: TRBD2; clone size: many; CDR3 protein: CASSETSGLVYEQYF; CDR3 DNA: TGTGCCAGCAGCGAGACTAGCGGGCTCGTCTACGAGCAGTACTTC
J gene: TRBJ2-3; V gene: TRBV4-2; D gene: TRBD2; clone size: few; CDR3 protein: CASSHGTSGDTDTQYF; CDR3 DNA: TGTGCCAGCAGCCATGGGACTAGCGGGGACACAGATACGCAGTATTTT
J gene: TRBJ2-1; V gene: TRBV7-6; D gene: TRBD1; clone size: many; CDR3 protein: CASSLVRTGDNEQFF; CDR3 DNA: TGTGCCAGCAGCTTAGTCCGGACAGGGGACAATGAGCAGTTCTTC
J gene: TRBJ1-6; V gene: TRBV5-6; D gene: NA; clone size: NA; CDR3 protein: CASSLAGEEWSPLHF; CDR3 DNA: TGTGCCAGCAGCTTGGCGGGCGAAGAATGGTCACCCCTCCACTTT
J gene: TRBJ1-1; V gene: TRBV10-3; D gene: NA; clone size: many; CDR3 protein: CAIRGMNTEAFF; CDR3 DNA: TGTGCCATCAGGGGTATGAACACTGAAGCTTTCTTT
J gene: TRBJ2-1; V gene: TRBV9; D gene: NA; clone size: many; CDR3 protein: CASSVDGRATYNEQFF; CDR3 DNA: TGTGCCAGCAGCGTAGATGGTAGGGCCACCTACAATGAGCAGTTCTTC
J gene: TRBJ2-5; V gene: TRBV9; D gene: TRBD1; clone size: NA; CDR3 protein: CASSVFPTGVETQYF; CDR3 DNA: TGTGCCAGCAGCGTATTCCCGACAGGGGTAGAGACCCAGTACTTC